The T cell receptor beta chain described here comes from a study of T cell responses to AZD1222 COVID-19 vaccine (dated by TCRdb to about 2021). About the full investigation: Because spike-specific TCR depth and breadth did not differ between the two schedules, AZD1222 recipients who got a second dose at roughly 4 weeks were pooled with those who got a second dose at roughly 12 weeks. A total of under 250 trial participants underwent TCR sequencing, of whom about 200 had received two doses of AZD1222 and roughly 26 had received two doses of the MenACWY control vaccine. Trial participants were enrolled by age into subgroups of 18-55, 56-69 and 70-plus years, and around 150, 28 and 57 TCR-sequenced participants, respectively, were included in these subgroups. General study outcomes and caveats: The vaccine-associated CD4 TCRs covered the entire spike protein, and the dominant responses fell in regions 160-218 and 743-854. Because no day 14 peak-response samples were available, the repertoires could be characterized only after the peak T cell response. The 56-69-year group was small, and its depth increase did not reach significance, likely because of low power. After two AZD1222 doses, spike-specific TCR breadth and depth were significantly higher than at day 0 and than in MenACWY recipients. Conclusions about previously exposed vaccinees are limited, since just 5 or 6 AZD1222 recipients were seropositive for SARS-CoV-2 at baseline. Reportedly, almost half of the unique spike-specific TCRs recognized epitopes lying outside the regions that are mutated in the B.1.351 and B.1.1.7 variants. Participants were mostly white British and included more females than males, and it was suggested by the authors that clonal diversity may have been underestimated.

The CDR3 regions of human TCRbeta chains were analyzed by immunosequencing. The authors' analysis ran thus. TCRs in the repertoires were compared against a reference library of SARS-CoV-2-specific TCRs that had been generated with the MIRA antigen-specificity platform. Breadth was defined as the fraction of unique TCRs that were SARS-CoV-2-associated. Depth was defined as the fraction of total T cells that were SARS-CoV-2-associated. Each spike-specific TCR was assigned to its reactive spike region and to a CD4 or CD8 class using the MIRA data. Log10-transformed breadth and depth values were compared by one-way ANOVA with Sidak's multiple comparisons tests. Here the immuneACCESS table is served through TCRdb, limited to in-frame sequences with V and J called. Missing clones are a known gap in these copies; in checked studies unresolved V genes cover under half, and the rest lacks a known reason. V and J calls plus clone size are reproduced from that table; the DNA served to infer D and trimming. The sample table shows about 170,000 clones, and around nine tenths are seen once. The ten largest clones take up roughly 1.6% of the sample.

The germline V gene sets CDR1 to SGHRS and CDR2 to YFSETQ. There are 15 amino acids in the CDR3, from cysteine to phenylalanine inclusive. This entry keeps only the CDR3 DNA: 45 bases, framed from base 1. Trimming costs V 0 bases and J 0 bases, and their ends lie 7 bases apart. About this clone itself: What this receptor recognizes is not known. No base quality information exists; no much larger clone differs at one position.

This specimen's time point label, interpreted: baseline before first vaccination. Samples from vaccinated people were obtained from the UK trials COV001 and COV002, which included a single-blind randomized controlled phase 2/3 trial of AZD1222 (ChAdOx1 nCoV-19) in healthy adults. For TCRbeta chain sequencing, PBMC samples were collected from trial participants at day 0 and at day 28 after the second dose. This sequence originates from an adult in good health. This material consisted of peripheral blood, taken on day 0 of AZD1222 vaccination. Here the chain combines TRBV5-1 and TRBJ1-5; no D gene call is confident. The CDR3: CASSLEGLSNQPQHF. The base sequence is TGCGCCAGCAGCTTGGAGGGTCTTAGCAATCAGCCCCAGCATTTT. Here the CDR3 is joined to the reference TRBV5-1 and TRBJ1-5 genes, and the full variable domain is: KAGVTQTPRYLIKTRGQQVTLSCSPISGHRSVSWYQQTPGQGLQFLFEYFSETQRNKGNFPGRFSGRQFSNSRSEMNVSTLELGDSALYLCASSLEGLSNQPQHFGDGTRLSIL.